Below are 5 T cell receptor beta chains sequenced from a single sample in a study of CD8+CD57+ T cells in acquired aplastic anemia. The sequenced patients had an expansion of CD8+CD57+ cells seen by flow cytometry. It was genomic DNA that served as the template for profiling TCR beta VDJ and CDR3. A single record per CDR3 protein comes from TCRdb applying MiXCR to the reads. The table has approximately 80,000 distinct CDR3 sequences, about 70% seen once; the top ten hold 70% to 90%. The sample taken for sequencing was sorted CD4+, CD8+, or CD8+CD57+ T cells (not recorded which) from PBMCs. These receptors all come from a human donor with aplastic anemia.

This chain connects TRBV2 to TRBJ2-3; 11 bases match TRBD2. The germline V gene encodes CDR1 SNHLY and CDR2 FYNNEI. The CDR3 has 15 amino acids. With 6 bases clipped from V and 5 bases from J, the junction kept 7 bases outside the gene matches. The CDR3 bases are TGTGCCAGCAGCCCACTAGCGGGGGAGCTAGATACGCAGTATTTT. Its translation: CASSPLAGELDTQYF.

The chain employs TRBV15 and TRBJ1-6, with D hard to call. Germline lookup yields CDR1 LNHNV and CDR2 YYDKDF (reference sequence). Trimming removed 5 bases at V and 9 bases at J, with 11 bases between. The CDR3 loop spans 13 amino acids. This CDR3 reads CATSRGLSSPLHF. CDR3 coding DNA: TGTGCCACCAGCCGAGGGTTAAGTTCACCCCTCCACTTT.

This clonotype was counted at least ten times. The chain recombines TRBV7-2 with TRBJ2-2, with D unclear. Germline V lookup: CDR1 SGHTA, CDR2 FQGNSA. This CDR3 is built from 12 residues. Trimming pared 6 bases from V and 6 bases from J, leaving 8 bases between. In DNA, the CDR3 is TGTGCCAGCAGTCAGAGGCCCGGGGAGCTGTTTTTT. Amino acids: CASSQRPGELFF. The full variable domain, with the rest looked up from reference TRBV7-2 and TRBJ2-2, is GAGVSQSPSNKVTEKGKDVELRCDPISGHTALYWYRQSLGQGLEFLIYFQGNSAPDKSGLPSDRFSAERTGGSVSTLTIQRTQQEDSAVYLCASSQRPGELFFGEGSRLTVL.

The chain employs TRBV2 and TRBJ1-1; no definite D call. The CDR3 length is 14 residues. V was trimmed by 4 bases and J by 2 bases, leaving 11 bases between them. CDR1 and CDR2 (germline): SNHLY, FYNNEI. The CDR3 sequence is CASSGIILNTEAFF. The CDR3 nucleotides are TGTGCCAGCAGTGGTATAATTTTAAACACTGAAGCTTTCTTT. Combining the CDR3 with reference TRBV2 and TRBJ1-1 gives the whole variable domain EPEVTQTPSHQVTQMGQEVILRCVPISNHLYFYWYRQILGQKVEFLVSFYNNEISEKSEIFDDQFSVERPDGSNFTLKIRSTKLEDSAMYFCASSGIILNTEAFFGQGTRLTVV.

The chain employs TRBV20-1 and TRBJ2-1; 8 bases fit TRBD1. Germline-derived CDR1 and CDR2 are DFQATT and SNEGSKA (reference sequence). V was clipped by 4 bases and J by 10 bases; unmatched bases: 12. The CDR3 runs 14 residues. The CDR3 DNA reads TGCAGTGCTACTCGACAGCCAGGGGGCTACGAGCAGTTCTTC. It is translated as CSATRQPGGYEQFF.